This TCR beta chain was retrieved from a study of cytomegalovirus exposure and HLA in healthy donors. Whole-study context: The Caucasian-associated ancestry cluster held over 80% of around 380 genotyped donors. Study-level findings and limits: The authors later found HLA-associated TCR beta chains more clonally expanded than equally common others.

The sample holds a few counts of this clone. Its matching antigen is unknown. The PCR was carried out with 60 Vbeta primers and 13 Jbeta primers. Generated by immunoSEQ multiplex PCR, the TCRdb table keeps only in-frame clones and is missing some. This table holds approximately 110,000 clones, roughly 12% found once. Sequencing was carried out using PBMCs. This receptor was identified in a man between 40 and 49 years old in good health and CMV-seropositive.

In DNA, the CDR3 is TGTGCCAGCAGCGAAAGGCGGGACTACGAGCAGTACTTC. This encodes CASSERRDYEQYF. V and J are TRBV7-2 and TRBJ2-7, with a possible D match to TRBD2 (6 bases). Germline V CDR1 and CDR2: SGHTA, FQGNSA. V lost 5 bases, J lost 3 bases, and 11 bases lay in between. The CDR3 loop spans 13 amino acids. The full variable domain, in which reference TRBV7-2 and TRBJ2-7 provide the parts outside the CDR3, is GAGVSQSPSNKVTEKGKDVELRCDPISGHTALYWYRQSLGQGLEFLIYFQGNSAPDKSGLPSDRFSAERTGGSVSTLTIQRTQQEDSAVYLCASSERRDYEQYFGPGTRLTVT.